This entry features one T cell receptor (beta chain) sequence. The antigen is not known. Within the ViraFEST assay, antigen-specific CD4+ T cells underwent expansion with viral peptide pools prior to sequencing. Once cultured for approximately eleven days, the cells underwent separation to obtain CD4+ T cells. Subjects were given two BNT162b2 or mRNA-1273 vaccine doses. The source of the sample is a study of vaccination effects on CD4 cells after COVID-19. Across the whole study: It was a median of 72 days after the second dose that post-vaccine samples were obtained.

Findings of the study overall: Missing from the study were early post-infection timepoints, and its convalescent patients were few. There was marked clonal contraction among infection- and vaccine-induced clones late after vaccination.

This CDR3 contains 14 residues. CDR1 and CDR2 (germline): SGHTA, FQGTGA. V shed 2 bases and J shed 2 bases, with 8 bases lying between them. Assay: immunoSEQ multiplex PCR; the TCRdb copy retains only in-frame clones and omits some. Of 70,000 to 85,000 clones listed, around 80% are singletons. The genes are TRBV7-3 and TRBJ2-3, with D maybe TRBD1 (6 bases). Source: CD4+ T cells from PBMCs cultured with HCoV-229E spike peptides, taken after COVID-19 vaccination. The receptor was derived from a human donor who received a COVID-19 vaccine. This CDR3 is CASSLYRDTDTQYF. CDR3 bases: TGTGCCAGCAGCTTATACAGGGACACAGATACGCAGTATTTT.